This record covers a single TCR beta chain. This entry is derived from a study of blood T cell repertoires in COVID-19. Background on the study: PBMCs, B-cell-depleted T cells, or T cells provided the cDNA or gDNA that made up the material.

Assay used: immunoSEQ multiplex PCR; TCRdb lists only in-frame clones, some missing. The table records some 200,000 clones, 84% of them present only once. The CDR3 is 13 amino acids. V dropped 3 bases and J dropped 5 bases, with 10 bases sitting between them. In germline, CDR1 is MDHEN, CDR2 SYDVKM. The sample taken for sequencing was peripheral blood. The chain carries TRBV28 and TRBJ1-1; tentatively, D is TRBD1 (5 bases). The TCR originated in a woman in her thirties or forties who had recovered from COVID-19. CDR3 nucleotides: TGTGCCAGCAGTTTGGGGGGAAGGACTGAAGCTTTCTTT. It yields the protein CASSLGGRTEAFF.